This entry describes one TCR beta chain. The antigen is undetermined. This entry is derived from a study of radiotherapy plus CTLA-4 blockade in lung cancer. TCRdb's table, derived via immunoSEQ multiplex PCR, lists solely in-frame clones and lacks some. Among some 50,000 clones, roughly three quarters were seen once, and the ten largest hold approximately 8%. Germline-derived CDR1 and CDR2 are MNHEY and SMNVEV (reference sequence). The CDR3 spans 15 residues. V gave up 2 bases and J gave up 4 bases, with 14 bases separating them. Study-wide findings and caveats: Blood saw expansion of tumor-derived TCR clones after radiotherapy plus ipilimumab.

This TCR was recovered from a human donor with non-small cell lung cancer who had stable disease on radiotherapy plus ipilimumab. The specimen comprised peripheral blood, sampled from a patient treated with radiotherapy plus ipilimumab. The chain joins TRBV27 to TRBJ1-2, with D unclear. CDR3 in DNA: TGTGCCAGCAGTTTAGACACCCGAGGCTCCTATGGCTACACCTTC. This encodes CASSLDTRGSYGYTF.